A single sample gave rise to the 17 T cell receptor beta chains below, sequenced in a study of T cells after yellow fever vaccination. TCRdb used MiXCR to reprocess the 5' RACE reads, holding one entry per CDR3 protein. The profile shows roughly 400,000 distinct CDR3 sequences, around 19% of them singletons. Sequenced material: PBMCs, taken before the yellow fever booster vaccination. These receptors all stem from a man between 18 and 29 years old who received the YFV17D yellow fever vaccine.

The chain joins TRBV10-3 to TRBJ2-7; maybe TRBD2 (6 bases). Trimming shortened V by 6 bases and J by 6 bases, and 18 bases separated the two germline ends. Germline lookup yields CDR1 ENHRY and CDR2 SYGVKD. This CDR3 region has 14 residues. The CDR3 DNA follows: TGTGCCATCAGCCGAGCCGGAGGGGATCCCGAGCAGTACTTC. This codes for CAISRAGGDPEQYF.

The CDR3 DNA sequence: TGTGCCAGCAGTAATGCGGACAGGGAGAGAACACCCCTCCACTTT. Translating it yields CASSNADRERTPLHF. The rearrangement uses TRBV6-6 and TRBJ1-6; 8 nucleotides align to TRBD1. Germline trimming cut 5 bases from V and 11 bases from J; bases unmatched to any gene: 11. The germline V gene has CDR1 MNHNY and CDR2 SVGAGI (reference sequence). CDR3 length: 15 residues.

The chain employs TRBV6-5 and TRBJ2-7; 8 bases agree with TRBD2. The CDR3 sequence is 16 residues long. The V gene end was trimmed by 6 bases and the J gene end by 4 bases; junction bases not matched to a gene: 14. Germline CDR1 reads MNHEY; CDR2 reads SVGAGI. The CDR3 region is CASSRSAAGGSYEQYF. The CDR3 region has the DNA TGTGCCAGCAGCCGCAGTGCCGCGGGGGGATCGTACGAGCAGTACTTC.

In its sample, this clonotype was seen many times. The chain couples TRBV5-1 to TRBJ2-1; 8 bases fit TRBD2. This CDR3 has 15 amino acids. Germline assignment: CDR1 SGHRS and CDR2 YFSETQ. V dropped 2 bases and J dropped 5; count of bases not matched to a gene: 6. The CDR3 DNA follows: TGCGCCAGCAGCTTCCAGCGGGGGAGCGACAATGAGCAGTTCTTC. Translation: CASSFQRGSDNEQFF.

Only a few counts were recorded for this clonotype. This CDR3 is CASSLGLTGGPNEQFF. In DNA, the CDR3 is TGTGCCAGCAGCTTAGGTCTAACGGGGGGGCCCAATGAGCAGTTCTTC. The gene calls are TRBV13 and TRBJ2-1; 8 positions agree with TRBD2. After removal of 0 bases from V and 6 bases from J, the junction contained 7 bases not matched to a gene. CDR1 is PRHDT and CDR2 is FYEKMQ in the germline V gene (reference sequence). The length of the CDR3 is 16 residues.

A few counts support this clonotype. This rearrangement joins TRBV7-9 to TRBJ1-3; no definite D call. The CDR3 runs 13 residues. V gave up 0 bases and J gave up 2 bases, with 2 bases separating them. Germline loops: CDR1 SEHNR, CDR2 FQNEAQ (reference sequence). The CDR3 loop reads CASSLAPGNTIYF. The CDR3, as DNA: TGTGCCAGCAGCTTAGCCCCTGGAAACACCATATATTTT. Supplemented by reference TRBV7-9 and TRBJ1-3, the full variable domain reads DTGVSQNPRHKITKRGQNVTFRCDPISEHNRLYWYRQTLGQGPEFLTYFQNEAQLEKSRLLSDRFSAERPKGSFSTLEIQRTEQGDSAMYLCASSLAPGNTIYFGEGSWLTVV.

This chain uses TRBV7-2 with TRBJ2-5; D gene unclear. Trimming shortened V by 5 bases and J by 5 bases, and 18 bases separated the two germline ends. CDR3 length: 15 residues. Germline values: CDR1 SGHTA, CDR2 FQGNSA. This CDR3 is CASSVTTGLVETQYF. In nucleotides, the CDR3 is TGTGCCAGCAGCGTTACGACTGGGTTAGTGGAGACCCAGTACTTC.

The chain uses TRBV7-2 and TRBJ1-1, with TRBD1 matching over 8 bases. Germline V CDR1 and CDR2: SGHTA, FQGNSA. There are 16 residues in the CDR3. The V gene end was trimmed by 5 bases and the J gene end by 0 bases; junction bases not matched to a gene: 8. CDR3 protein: CASSPRTGLMNTEAFF. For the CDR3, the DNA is TGTGCCAGCAGCCCAAGGACAGGGTTGATGAACACTGAAGCTTTCTTT.

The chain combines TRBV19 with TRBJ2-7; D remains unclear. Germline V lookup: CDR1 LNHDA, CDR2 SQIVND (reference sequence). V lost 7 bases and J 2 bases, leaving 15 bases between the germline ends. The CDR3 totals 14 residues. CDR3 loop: CASKVKADTYEQYF. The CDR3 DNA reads TGTGCCAGTAAAGTTAAGGCCGATACCTACGAGCAGTACTTC. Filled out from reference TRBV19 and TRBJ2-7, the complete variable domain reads DGGITQSPKYLFRKEGQNVTLSCEQNLNHDAMYWYRQDPGQGLRLIYYSQIVNDFQKGDIAEGYSVSREKKESFPLTVTSAQKNPTAFYLCASKVKADTYEQYFGPGTRLTVT.

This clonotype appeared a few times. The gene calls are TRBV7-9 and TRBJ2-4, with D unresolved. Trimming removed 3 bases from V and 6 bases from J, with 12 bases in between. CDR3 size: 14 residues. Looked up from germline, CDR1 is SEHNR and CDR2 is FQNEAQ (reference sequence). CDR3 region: CASSLGSLLNIQYF. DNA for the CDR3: TGTGCCAGCAGCTTGGGGTCCTTGCTAAACATTCAGTACTTC.

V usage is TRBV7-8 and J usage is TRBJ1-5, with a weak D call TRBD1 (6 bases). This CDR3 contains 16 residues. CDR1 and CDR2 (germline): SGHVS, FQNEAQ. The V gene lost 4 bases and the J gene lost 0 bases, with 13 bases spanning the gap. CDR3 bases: TGTGCCAGCAGCTCGGACAGTGATTATAGCAATCAGCCCCAGCATTTT. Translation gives CASSSDSDYSNQPQHF.

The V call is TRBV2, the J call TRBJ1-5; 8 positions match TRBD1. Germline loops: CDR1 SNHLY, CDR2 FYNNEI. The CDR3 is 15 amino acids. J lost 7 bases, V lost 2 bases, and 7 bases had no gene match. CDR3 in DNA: TGTGCCAGCAGTGAATGGCGGACAGGGCTGCAGCCCCAGCATTTT. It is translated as CASSEWRTGLQPQHF.

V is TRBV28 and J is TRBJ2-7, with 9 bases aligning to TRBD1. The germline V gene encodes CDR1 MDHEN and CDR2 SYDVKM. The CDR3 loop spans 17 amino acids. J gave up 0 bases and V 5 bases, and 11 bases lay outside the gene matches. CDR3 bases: TGTGCCAGCAGTCCTCCGGGACAGGGTTTTAGCTCCTACGAGCAGTACGTC. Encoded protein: CASSPPGQGFSSYEQYV.

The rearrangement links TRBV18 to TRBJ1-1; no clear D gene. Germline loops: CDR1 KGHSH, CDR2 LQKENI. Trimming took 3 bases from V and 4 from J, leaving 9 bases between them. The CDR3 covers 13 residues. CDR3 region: CASSPAGVTEAFF. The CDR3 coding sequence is TGTGCCAGCTCACCGGCGGGCGTCACTGAAGCTTTCTTT.

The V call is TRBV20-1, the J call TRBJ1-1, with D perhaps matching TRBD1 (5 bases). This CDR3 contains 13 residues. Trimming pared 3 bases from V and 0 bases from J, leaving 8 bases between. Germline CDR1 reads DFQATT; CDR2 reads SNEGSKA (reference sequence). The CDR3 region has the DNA TGCAGTGCTAGTGACAGTATGAACACTGAAGCTTTCTTT. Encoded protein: CSASDSMNTEAFF.

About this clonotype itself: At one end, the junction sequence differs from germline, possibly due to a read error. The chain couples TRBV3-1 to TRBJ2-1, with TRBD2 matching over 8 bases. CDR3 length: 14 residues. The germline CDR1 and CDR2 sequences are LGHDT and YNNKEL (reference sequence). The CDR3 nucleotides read TGTGCCAGCAACGTCGGGGGGGCCCGTAATGAGCAGTCCTTC. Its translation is CASNVGGARNEQSF.

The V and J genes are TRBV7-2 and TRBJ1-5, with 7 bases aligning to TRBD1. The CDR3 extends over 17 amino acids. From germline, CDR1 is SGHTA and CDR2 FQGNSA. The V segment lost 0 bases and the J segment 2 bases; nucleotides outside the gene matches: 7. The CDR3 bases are TGTGCCAGCAGCTTAGCGGGTCCAGGGGGGGGCAATCAGCCCCAGCATTTT. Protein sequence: CASSLAGPGGGNQPQHF.